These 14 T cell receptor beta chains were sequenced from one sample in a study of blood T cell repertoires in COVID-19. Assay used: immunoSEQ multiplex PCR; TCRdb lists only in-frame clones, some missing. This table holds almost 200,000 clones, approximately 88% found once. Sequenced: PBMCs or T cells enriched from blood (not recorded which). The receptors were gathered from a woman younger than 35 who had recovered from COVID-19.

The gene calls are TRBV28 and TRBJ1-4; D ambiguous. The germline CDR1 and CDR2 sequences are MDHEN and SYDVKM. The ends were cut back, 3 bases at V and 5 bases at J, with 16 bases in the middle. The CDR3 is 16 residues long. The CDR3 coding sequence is TGTGCCAGCAGTTTTTCCCCGGGGATCAGAAATGAAAAACTGTTTTTT. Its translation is CASSFSPGIRNEKLFF.

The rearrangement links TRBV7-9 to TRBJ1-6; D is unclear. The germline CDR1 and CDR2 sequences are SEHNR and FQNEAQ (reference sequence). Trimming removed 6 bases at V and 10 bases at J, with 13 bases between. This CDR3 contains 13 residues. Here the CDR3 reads CASSSRGNSPLHF. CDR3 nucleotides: TGTGCCAGCAGTTCCCGGGGTAACTCACCCCTCCACTTT.

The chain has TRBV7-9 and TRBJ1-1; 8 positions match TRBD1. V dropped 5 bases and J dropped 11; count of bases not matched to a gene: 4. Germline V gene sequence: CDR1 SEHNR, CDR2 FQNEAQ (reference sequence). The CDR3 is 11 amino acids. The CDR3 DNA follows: TGTGCCAGCAGCGATAGGACAGGGGCTTTCTTT. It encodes CASSDRTGAFF.

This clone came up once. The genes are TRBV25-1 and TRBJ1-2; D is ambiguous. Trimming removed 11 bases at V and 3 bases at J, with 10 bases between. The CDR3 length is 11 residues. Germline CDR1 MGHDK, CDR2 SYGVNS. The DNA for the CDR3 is TGTGCCGCTTCGAGGTACTATGGCTACACCTTC. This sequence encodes CAASRYYGYTF.

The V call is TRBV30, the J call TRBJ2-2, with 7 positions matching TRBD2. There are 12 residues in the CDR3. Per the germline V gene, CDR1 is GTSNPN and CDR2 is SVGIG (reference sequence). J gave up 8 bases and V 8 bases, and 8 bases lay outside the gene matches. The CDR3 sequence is CAVRGGNGELFF. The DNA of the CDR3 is TGTGCCGTGAGGGGAGGGAATGGGGAGCTGTTTTTT.

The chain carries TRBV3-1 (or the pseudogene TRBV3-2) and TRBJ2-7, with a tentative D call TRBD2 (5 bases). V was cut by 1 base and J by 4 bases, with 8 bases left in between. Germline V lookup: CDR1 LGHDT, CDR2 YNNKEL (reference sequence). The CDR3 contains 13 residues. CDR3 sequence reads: CASSQAGKYEQYF. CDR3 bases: TGTGCCAGCAGCCAAGCGGGGAAATACGAGCAGTACTTC.

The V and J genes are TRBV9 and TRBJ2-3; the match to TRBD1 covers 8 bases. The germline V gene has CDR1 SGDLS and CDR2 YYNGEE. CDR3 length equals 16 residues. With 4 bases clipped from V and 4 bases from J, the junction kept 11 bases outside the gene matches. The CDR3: CASSSRRGRGADTQYF. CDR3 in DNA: TGTGCCAGCAGCAGCCGCAGGGGGCGTGGGGCAGATACGCAGTATTTT. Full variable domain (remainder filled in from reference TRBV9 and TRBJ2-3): DSGVTQTPKHLITATGQRVTLRCSPRSGDLSVYWYQQSLDQGLQFLIQYYNGEERAKGNILERFSAQQFPDLHSELNLSSLELGDSALYFCASSSRRGRGADTQYFGPGTRLTVL.

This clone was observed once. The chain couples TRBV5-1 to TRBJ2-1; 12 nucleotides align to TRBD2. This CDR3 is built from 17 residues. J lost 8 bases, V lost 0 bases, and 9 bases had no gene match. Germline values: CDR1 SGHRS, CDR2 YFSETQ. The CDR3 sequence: CASSLAASGGAWDEQFF. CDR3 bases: TGCGCCAGCAGCTTGGCGGCTAGCGGGGGGGCTTGGGATGAGCAGTTCTTC. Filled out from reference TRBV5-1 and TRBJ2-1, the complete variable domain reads KAGVTQTPRYLIKTRGQQVTLSCSPISGHRSVSWYQQTPGQGLQFLFEYFSETQRNKGNFPGRFSGRQFSNSRSEMNVSTLELGDSALYLCASSLAASGGAWDEQFFGPGTRLTVL.

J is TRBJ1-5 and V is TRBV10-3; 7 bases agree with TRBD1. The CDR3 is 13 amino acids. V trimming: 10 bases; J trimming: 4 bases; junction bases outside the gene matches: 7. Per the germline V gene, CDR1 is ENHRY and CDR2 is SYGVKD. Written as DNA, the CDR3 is TGTGCCACCGACCGGGACAGAAATCAGCCCCAGCATTTT. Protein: CATDRDRNQPQHF.

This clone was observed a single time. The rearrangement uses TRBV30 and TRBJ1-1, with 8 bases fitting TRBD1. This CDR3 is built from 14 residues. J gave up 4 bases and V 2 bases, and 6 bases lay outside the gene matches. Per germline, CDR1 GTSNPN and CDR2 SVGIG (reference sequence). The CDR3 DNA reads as TGTGCCTGGAGTCCGACTACAGGGGGCACTGAAGCTTTCTTT. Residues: CAWSPTTGGTEAFF.

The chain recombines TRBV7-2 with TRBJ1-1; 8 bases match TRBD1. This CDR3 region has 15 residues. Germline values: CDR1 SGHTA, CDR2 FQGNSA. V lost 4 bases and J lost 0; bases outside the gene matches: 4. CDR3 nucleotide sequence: TGTGCCAGCAGCTCATGGACAGGGTTGAACACTGAAGCTTTCTTT. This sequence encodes CASSSWTGLNTEAFF.

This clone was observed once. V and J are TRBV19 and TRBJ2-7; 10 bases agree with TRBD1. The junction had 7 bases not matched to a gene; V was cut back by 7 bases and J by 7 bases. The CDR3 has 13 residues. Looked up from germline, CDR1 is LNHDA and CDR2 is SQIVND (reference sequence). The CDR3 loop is CASKGQGLREQYF. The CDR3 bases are TGTGCCAGTAAGGGACAGGGGTTGAGGGAGCAGTACTTC.

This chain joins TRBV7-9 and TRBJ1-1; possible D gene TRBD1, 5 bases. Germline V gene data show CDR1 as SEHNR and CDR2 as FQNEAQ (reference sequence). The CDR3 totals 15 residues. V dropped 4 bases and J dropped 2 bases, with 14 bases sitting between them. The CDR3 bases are TGTGCCAGCAGCTCACTCCAGGGCATAAACACTGAAGCTTTCTTT. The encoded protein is CASSSLQGINTEAFF.

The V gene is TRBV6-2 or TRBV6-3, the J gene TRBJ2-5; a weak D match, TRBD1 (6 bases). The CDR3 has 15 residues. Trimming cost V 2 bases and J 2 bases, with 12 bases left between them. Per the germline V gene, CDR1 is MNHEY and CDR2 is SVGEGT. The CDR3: CASSYTGSRQETQYF. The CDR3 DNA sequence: TGTGCCAGCAGTTACACAGGGTCCAGGCAAGAGACCCAGTACTTC.